This T cell receptor (beta chain) came from a study of T cell clonality in common variable immunodeficiency. The repertoire was sequenced with immunoSEQ multiplex PCR; TCRdb's copy has only in-frame clones and lacks some. The sample contains tens of thousands of clones, none of them singletons. This clone was counted ten times or more. No antigen is known for it. Sequencing ends 3 residues short of the CDR3 end; the germline J gene provides the rest. General study results and limits: Common variable immunodeficiency TCR beta sequences reportedly had fewer deletions and N-nucleotide insertions.

This CDR3 region has 14 residues. The V segment lost 3 bases and the J segment 2 bases; nucleotides outside the gene matches: 4. The chain couples TRBV12-3 or TRBV12-4 to TRBJ2-7; 7 bases agree with TRBD1. The sequenced sample consisted of peripheral blood mononuclear cells. The TCR sequence derives from a human donor with common variable immunodeficiency. The CDR3 sequence: CASSLGTAPYEQYF. CDR3 bases read: TGTGCCAGCAGTTTGGGGACAGCTCCCTACGAG.